Following are 30 T cell receptor beta chains from one sample sequenced in a study of T cells expressing NK-cell markers. From its re-call of the 5' RACE reads, TCRdb lists each CDR3 protein once, without DNA. This sample's table reports 350,000 to 450,000 distinct CDR3 sequences. The sequenced material came from blood T cells: a sorted CD56 or NKG2C T cell subset, CD4+ or CD8+ T cells, or bulk PBMC T cells (not recorded which). The source of these receptors is a man aged 18-75 years in good health.

The V and J genes are TRBV20-1 and TRBJ1-1; lacking DNA, the TRBD1 call made by TCRdb goes unchecked. Per the germline V gene, CDR1 is DFQATT and CDR2 is SNEGSKA (reference sequence). This CDR3 region has 14 residues. This chain's CDR3 is CSAPSGQARAEAFF.

The rearrangement links TRBV7-9 to TRBJ1-2. Germline loops: CDR1 SEHNR, CDR2 FQNEAQ (reference sequence). CDR3 length: 13 amino acids. CDR3 loop: CASSRLGYYGYTF.

This sequence joins TRBV24-1 and TRBJ1-2; TCRdb returns TRBD1, unconfirmable since there is no DNA. The CDR3 sequence is 14 residues long. Germline V CDR1 and CDR2: KGHDR, SFDVKD. CDR3 sequence reads: CATSPGYLIGGYTF.

The CDR3 sequence: CASRELGTPGPYNEQFF. The chain employs TRBV6-1 and TRBJ2-1; TCRdb's D call of TRBD2 is untestable without DNA. Per the germline V gene, CDR1 is MNHNS and CDR2 is SASEGT. The CDR3 length is 17 residues.

The V gene is TRBV20-1, the J gene TRBJ2-1; TCRdb reports TRBD1, a call that lacks DNA to check it against. Germline V CDR1 and CDR2: DFQATT, SNEGSKA (reference sequence). The CDR3 consists of 14 residues. The CDR3 loop reads CSATGQGAVDEQFF.

The V and J genes are TRBV7-3 and TRBJ2-1; checking the TCRdb D call of TRBD2 is not possible without DNA. The CDR3 runs 15 residues. In germline, CDR1 is SGHTA, CDR2 FQGTGA. CDR3 sequence: CASSLLRTGGNEQFF.

The rearrangement links TRBV20-1 to TRBJ2-7; TCRdb picks TRBD1, but there is no DNA to check that call. The CDR3 extends over 15 amino acids. CDR1 and CDR2 (germline): DFQATT, SNEGSKA (reference sequence). The CDR3 loop reads CSAWDRVASSYEQYF.

The J gene is TRBJ2-1, the V gene TRBV18; TCRdb reports TRBD2, a call that lacks DNA to check it against. This CDR3 has 16 amino acids. From germline, CDR1 is KGHSH and CDR2 LQKENI. CDR3 sequence: CASSRDRGRAPNEQFF.

The chain uses TRBV28 and TRBJ1-2; TCRdb names TRBD1, which stays unverified in the absence of DNA. The CDR3 length is 14 residues. CDR1 and CDR2 from the germline V gene are MDHEN and SYDVKM. The CDR3 region is CASSLGQGVDGYTF.

This chain uses TRBV20-1 with TRBJ2-3; TCRdb's D call, TRBD2, is unchecked because there is no DNA. Per the germline V gene, CDR1 is DFQATT and CDR2 is SNEGSKA (reference sequence). There are 14 residues in the CDR3. The CDR3 protein is CSADQREGSDTQYF.

The chain has TRBV7-9 and TRBJ1-1; the TRBD1 assignment by TCRdb is unverifiable without DNA. CDR1 SEHNR and CDR2 FQNEAQ come from the germline V gene (reference sequence). This CDR3 is built from 15 residues. The CDR3: CASPGQGAVNTEAFF.

V gene TRBV20-1 combines with J gene TRBJ2-1. Germline CDR1 reads DFQATT; CDR2 reads SNEGSKA (reference sequence). The CDR3 extends over 14 amino acids. CDR3 in amino acids: CSARRTHAPDEQFF.

The chain links TRBV18 to TRBJ1-2; there is no DNA to check the TCRdb D call of TRBD1. The CDR3 loop spans 13 amino acids. Germline V lookup: CDR1 KGHSH, CDR2 LQKENI. CDR3 loop: CASSPGGGYGYTF.

The CDR3 region is CASSQGWTSGAGELFF. The chain uses TRBV3-1 and TRBJ2-2; TCRdb's D call of TRBD2 is untestable without DNA. This CDR3 is built from 16 residues. The germline V gene has CDR1 LGHDT and CDR2 YNNKEL (reference sequence). The full variable domain, completed using reference TRBV3-1 and TRBJ2-2, is DTAVSQTPKYLVTQMGNDKSIKCEQNLGHDTMYWYKQDSKKFLKIMFSYNNKELIINETVPNRFSPKSPDKAHLNLHINSLELGDSAVYFCASSQGWTSGAGELFFGEGSRLTVL.

This chain links TRBV2 with TRBJ2-7; as DNA is missing, the TRBD1 call by TCRdb cannot be tested. The CDR3 totals 14 residues. Germline-derived CDR1 and CDR2 are SNHLY and FYNNEI. The CDR3 loop reads CASSEYGGATRQYF. Based on the CDR3 plus reference TRBV2 and TRBJ2-7, the full variable domain is EPEVTQTPSHQVTQMGQEVILRCVPISNHLYFYWYRQILGQKVEFLVSFYNNEISEKSEIFDDQFSVERPDGSNFTLKIRSTKLEDSAMYFCASSEYGGATRQYFGPGTRLTVT.

The chain is built from TRBV5-6 and TRBJ2-7; absent DNA, TCRdb's TRBD2 call cannot be checked. The CDR3 length is 18 residues. CDR1 and CDR2 (germline): SGHDT, YYEEEE. This CDR3 reads CASSSPGLAYESSYEQYF. Together with reference TRBV5-6 and TRBJ2-7, the CDR3 gives the full variable domain: DAGVTQSPTHLIKTRGQQVTLRCSPKSGHDTVSWYQQALGQGPQFIFQYYEEEERQRGNFPDRFSGHQFPNYSSELNVNALLLGDSALYLCASSSPGLAYESSYEQYFGPGTRLTVT.

This sequence joins TRBV9 and TRBJ2-1; the TCRdb D gene call, TRBD2, has no DNA to confirm it. The germline CDR1 and CDR2 sequences are SGDLS and YYNGEE. The CDR3 loop spans 15 amino acids. The CDR3 loop is CASSGGLAARNEQFF.

The V call is TRBV10-3, the J call TRBJ2-3. The CDR3 has 14 amino acids. CDR1 ENHRY and CDR2 SYGVKD come from the germline V gene. The CDR3 sequence is CAISEWLAADTQYF.

The rearrangement uses TRBV11-1 and TRBJ1-2; the TRBD1 assignment by TCRdb is unverifiable without DNA. Germline V gene data show CDR1 as SGHAT and CDR2 as FQDESV (reference sequence). The CDR3 is 14 amino acids. The CDR3 here is CASSSPGRSTGYTF.

The chain recombines TRBV29-1 with TRBJ2-2; the D call of TRBD1 rests on TCRdb alone, since no DNA is present to check it. The CDR3 covers 15 residues. Germline V gene sequence: CDR1 SQVTM, CDR2 ANQGSEA. CDR3 sequence reads: CSVVGMGGNTGELFF.

V gene TRBV10-3 combines with J gene TRBJ2-1; TCRdb's D gene call, TRBD2, goes unchecked for lack of DNA. The germline V gene encodes CDR1 ENHRY and CDR2 SYGVKD. CDR3 length: 18 amino acids. CDR3 loop: CAISESTFGGGLINEQFF.

The chain has TRBV10-3 and TRBJ1-1. The germline V gene has CDR1 ENHRY and CDR2 SYGVKD. The CDR3 is made up of 15 amino acids. The CDR3 is CAISEDRTPEQGAFF.

J is TRBJ2-7 and V is TRBV7-2. CDR1 is SGHTA, CDR2 FQGNSA, per germline. The length of the CDR3 is 13 residues. CDR3 residues: CASRQTAPYEQYF.

This sequence joins TRBV20-1 and TRBJ2-1; with no DNA, the TCRdb D assignment of TRBD2 cannot be verified. CDR3 length: 20 residues. The germline V gene has CDR1 DFQATT and CDR2 SNEGSKA (reference sequence). The CDR3 reads CSAPTSGGAMRRRSYNEQFF.

The rearrangement joins TRBV11-2 to TRBJ2-5; TCRdb picks TRBD1, but there is no DNA to check that call. Looked up from germline, CDR1 is SGHAT and CDR2 is FQNNGV. The CDR3 extends over 16 amino acids. CDR3 in amino acids: CASSFDPGPPFATQYF.

The chain joins TRBV20-1 to TRBJ2-7. The CDR3 is 12 amino acids. Germline V CDR1 and CDR2: DFQATT, SNEGSKA (reference sequence). The CDR3 region is CSADSRHLEQYF.

The chain links TRBV6-2 or TRBV6-3 to TRBJ1-6; no DNA is available, so the TRBD1 call from TCRdb remains unchecked. This CDR3 has 11 amino acids. Germline V gene data show CDR1 as MNHEY and CDR2 as SVGEGT. CDR3 residues: CASRTESPLHF.

CDR3 amino acids: CASKRTSSNEQFF. The chain links TRBV5-1 to TRBJ2-1; absent DNA, TCRdb's TRBD2 call cannot be checked. The CDR3 loop spans 13 amino acids. CDR1 and CDR2 from the germline V gene are SGHRS and YFSETQ.

The chain carries TRBV11-2 and TRBJ2-1; the D call of TRBD2 rests on TCRdb alone, since no DNA is present to check it. The CDR3 covers 15 residues. CDR1 is SGHAT and CDR2 is FQNNGV in the germline V gene. The CDR3 is CASSLEPGLWNEQFF.

This chain connects TRBV7-9 to TRBJ1-2. The CDR3 extends over 15 amino acids. The germline CDR1 and CDR2 sequences are SEHNR and FQNEAQ (reference sequence). CDR3 amino acids: CASSLSGGPYYGYTF.